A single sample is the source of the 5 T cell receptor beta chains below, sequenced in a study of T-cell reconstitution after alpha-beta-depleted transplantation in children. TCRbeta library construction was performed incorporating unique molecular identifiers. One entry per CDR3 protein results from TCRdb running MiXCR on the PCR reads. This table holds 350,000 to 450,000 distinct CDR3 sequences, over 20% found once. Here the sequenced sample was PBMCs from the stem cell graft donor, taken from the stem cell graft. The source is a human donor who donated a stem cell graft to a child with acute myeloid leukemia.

The CDR3 region is CASLFQGRGEQYF. The CDR3 DNA follows: TGTGCCAGCTTGTTTCAGGGACGAGGCGAGCAGTACTTC. This rearrangement joins TRBV28 to TRBJ2-7, with D possibly called TRBD1 or TRBD2 (5 bases each). The CDR3 runs 13 residues. V was pared by 8 bases and J by 6 bases, with 17 bases between. The germline V gene has CDR1 MDHEN and CDR2 SYDVKM.

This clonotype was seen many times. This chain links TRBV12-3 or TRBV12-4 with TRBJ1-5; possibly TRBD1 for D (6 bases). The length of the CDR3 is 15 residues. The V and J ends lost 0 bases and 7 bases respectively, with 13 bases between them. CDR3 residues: CASSLAAGAGQPQHF. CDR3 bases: TGTGCCAGCAGTTTAGCGGCAGGGGCAGGGCAGCCCCAGCATTTT.

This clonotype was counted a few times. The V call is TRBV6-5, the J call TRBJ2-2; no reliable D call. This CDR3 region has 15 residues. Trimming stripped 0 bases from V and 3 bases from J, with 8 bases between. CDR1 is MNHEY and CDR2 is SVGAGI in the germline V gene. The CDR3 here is CASSYSDPYTGELFF. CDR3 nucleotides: TGTGCCAGCAGTTACTCGGACCCCTACACCGGGGAGCTGTTTTTT.

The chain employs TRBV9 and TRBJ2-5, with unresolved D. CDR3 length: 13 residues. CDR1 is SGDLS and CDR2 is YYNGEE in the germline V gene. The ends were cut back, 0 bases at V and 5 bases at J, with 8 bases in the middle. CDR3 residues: CASSVDGEETQYF. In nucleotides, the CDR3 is TGTGCCAGCAGCGTAGATGGAGAGGAGACCCAGTACTTC. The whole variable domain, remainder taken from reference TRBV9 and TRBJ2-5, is DSGVTQTPKHLITATGQRVTLRCSPRSGDLSVYWYQQSLDQGLQFLIQYYNGEERAKGNILERFSAQQFPDLHSELNLSSLELGDSALYFCASSVDGEETQYFGPGTRLLVL.

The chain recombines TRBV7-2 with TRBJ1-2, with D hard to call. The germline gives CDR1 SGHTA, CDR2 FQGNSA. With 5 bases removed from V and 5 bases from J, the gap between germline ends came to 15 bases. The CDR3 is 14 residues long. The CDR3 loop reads CASSPSARAYGYTF. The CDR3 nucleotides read TGTGCCAGCAGCCCAAGCGCGAGAGCTTATGGCTACACCTTC.